This T cell receptor (beta chain) was captured by sequencing in a study of regulatory T cells in long-lasting Graves disease. Relying on iRepertoire HTBI primers and Arm-PCR of CDR3 regions, the team built TCR beta libraries. Via MiXCR, TCRdb re-called the multiplex PCR reads, giving one row per CDR3 protein. The sample includes about 440,000 distinct CDR3 sequences, more than 13% of them seen just once. This clonotype was seen repeatedly, ten times or more. Trimming took off 1 base at V and 3 bases at J, with 9 bases between the two ends. Germline loops: CDR1 LGHDT, CDR2 YNNKEL (reference sequence). CDR3 length: 14 residues. Described time point: newly diagnosed GD, antithyroid drugs for less than 3 months. Isolated PBMC RNA provided the starting material for the TCR library. These records were also assigned to another study, of T cells in Graves' hyperthyroidism and ophthalmopathy.

Source: peripheral blood mononuclear cells (PBMCs), taken at new diagnosis, from a patient treated with antithyroid drugs. The TCR comes from a young woman with Graves disease. The V call is TRBV3-1, the J call TRBJ1-1; D gene unclear. The CDR3 DNA reads as TGTGCCAGCAGCCAAGTGGGGAGGTACACTGAAGCTTTCTTT. It yields the protein CASSQVGRYTEAFF.